A selection of T cell receptor beta chains follows, all from one sample in a study of blood T cell repertoires in COVID-19. Assay: immunoSEQ multiplex PCR; the TCRdb copy retains only in-frame clones and omits some. The repertoire includes about 240,000 clones, around 84% of them detected once, and approximately 7% sits in the top ten. The sequenced sample was peripheral blood. These receptors were obtained from a woman in her 70s with active or convalescent COVID-19. The CDR3 runs from the conserved cysteine through the conserved F or W. The D gene is left open where the match is weak. Some rows have no size entry. The others give once, few or many, or a class for an expanded clone.

TRBV7-2	-	-	TRBJ2-1	TGTGCCAGCAGCTATCCACGTGGGAGGCCTTACAATGAGCAGTTCTTC	CASSYPRGRPYNEQFF
TRBV27	TRBD2	-	TRBJ2-3	TGTGCCAGCAGTCCCATAGCGGGAAGGGTAACAGATACGCAGTATTTT	CASSPIAGRVTDTQYF
TRBV18	-	-	TRBJ2-2	TGTGCCAGCTCACCAGACATGACAACCGGGGAGCTGTTTTTT	CASSPDMTTGELFF
TRBV20-1	-	-	TRBJ2-3	TGCAGTGCTAGACCGGCAGATACGCAGTATTTT	CSARPADTQYF
TRBV7-2	TRBD2	-	TRBJ2-7	TGTGCCAGCAGCTTTGGGACTAGCGGGGCCTACGAGCAGTACTTC	CASSFGTSGAYEQYF
TRBV3-1/TRBV3-2	-	-	TRBJ1-6	TGTGCCAGCAGCCAATCAGGACTGCTTCCCTCCTATAATTCACCCCTCCACTTT	CASSQSGLLPSYNSPLHF
TRBV11-2	-	-	TRBJ1-5	TGTGCCAGCAGCCGAACAGGGCCGGGGCAGCCCCAGCATTTT	CASSRTGPGQPQHF
TRBV19	-	few	TRBJ2-3	TGTGCCAGTAGTATATCGTGGACTCCGCGTTCGCAGTATTTT	CASSISWTPRSQYF
TRBV6-1	TRBD2	-	TRBJ2-2	TGTGCCAGCAGTGAAACGGGCGGGGGGAACACCGGGGAGCTGTTTTTT	CASSETGGGNTGELFF
TRBV7-2	TRBD1	-	TRBJ2-2	TGTGCCAGCAGTCTCGGGACAGGGGTCACCGGGGAGCTGTTTTTT	CASSLGTGVTGELFF
TRBV24-1	TRBD2	-	TRBJ2-3	TGTGCCACCAGTGATTTTTCCCGGGGGGGCACAGATACGCAGTATTTT	CATSDFSRGGTDTQYF
TRBV18	TRBD2	-	TRBJ2-7	TGTGCCAGCTCACCCCCAGCGGGGGGGACCTACGAGCAGTACTTC	CASSPPAGGTYEQYF
TRBV7-2	TRBD2	-	TRBJ2-5	TGTGCCAGCAGCTTACGGTTAGCGGGGGGGCAAGAGACCCAGTACTTC	CASSLRLAGGQETQYF